The 26 T cell receptor beta chains given below trace back to one sample, sequenced in a study of blood T cells in healthy people across ages. It was with a sample-barcoded 5' primer and a J-beta primer mix that a second PCR of about 6 to 12 cycles was run. TCRdb reprocessed the 5' RACE reads via MiXCR and lists one record per CDR3 protein. This sample has about 730,000 distinct CDR3 sequences; around 46% occur once, and the top ten carry approximately 22%. The material sequenced was blood. These receptors all come from a woman aged 60 to 75 in good health.

This clonotype was seen a few times. This chain connects TRBV27 to TRBJ1-1; D not resolved. The CDR3 consists of 14 residues. Germline CDR1 MNHEY, CDR2 SMNVEV (reference sequence). V was shortened by 2 bases and J by 0 bases, with 7 bases between the two germline ends. CDR3 protein: CASSLRRMNTEAFF. The CDR3, as DNA: TGTGCCAGCAGTTTACGTCGCATGAACACTGAAGCTTTCTTT.

This chain connects TRBV7-9 to TRBJ1-4, with D possibly TRBD1 on 5 matching bases. Germline lookup yields CDR1 SEHNR and CDR2 FQNEAQ (reference sequence). The CDR3 is 16 amino acids. V shed 5 bases and J shed 8 bases, with 21 bases lying between them. As DNA, the CDR3 is TGTGCCAGCAGCCCCCCCGATGACAGTCTTGGGGAAAAACTGTTTTTT. Residues: CASSPPDDSLGEKLFF.

This clonotype was seen many times. The chain employs TRBV13 and TRBJ2-5; D ambiguous. The CDR3 sequence is 13 residues long. With 2 bases removed from V and 3 bases from J, the gap between germline ends came to 7 bases. Germline V gene sequence: CDR1 PRHDT, CDR2 FYEKMQ (reference sequence). CDR3 nucleotides: TGTGCCAGCAGCTTATTGAGCGAAGAGACCCAGTACTTC. Encoded protein: CASSLLSEETQYF.

The J gene is TRBJ2-3, the V gene TRBV5-1; D is possibly TRBD2 (6 bases). Trimming shortened V by 6 bases and J by 0 bases, and 11 bases separated the two germline ends. Germline CDR1 is SGHRS and CDR2 is YFSETQ. CDR3 length: 14 residues. The CDR3 protein is CASILGGSTDTQYF. As DNA, the CDR3 is TGCGCCAGCATACTGGGGGGTAGCACAGATACGCAGTATTTT.

This clonotype came up a few times. The V and J genes are TRBV6-5 and TRBJ1-1; no definite D call. Looked up from germline, CDR1 is MNHEY and CDR2 is SVGAGI. With 7 bases removed from V and 1 base from J, the gap between germline ends came to 10 bases. The CDR3 covers 13 residues. The CDR3 nucleotides are TGTGCCAGCAACTCCTTCCGGAACACTGAAGCTTTCTTT. Protein: CASNSFRNTEAFF.

The V gene is TRBV30, the J gene TRBJ1-6; D call uncertain. This CDR3 is 13 amino acids long. V dropped 4 bases and J dropped 0 bases, with 4 bases sitting between them. From germline, CDR1 is GTSNPN and CDR2 SVGIG (reference sequence). This chain's CDR3 is CAWKTSYNSPLHF. As DNA, the CDR3 is TGTGCCTGGAAAACCTCCTATAATTCACCCCTCCACTTT.

This clonotype has only a few counts. The rearrangement links TRBV6-6 to TRBJ2-6; D is uncertain. The CDR3 consists of 17 residues. From germline, CDR1 is MNHNY and CDR2 SVGAGI (reference sequence). The germline V and J ends were trimmed by 0 bases and 0 bases, with 9 bases remaining between them. CDR3 bases: TGTGCCAGCAGTTACTCTTGGCGAGACTCTGGGGCCAACGTCCTGACTTTC. Residues: CASSYSWRDSGANVLTF.

Remarks on this clonotype: This may stem from a read error, because a much larger clone lies one nucleotide away. The chain is built from TRBV5-1 and TRBJ2-3; D not resolved. Per the germline V gene, CDR1 is SGHRS and CDR2 is YFSETQ. The CDR3 sequence is 15 residues long. The V gene lost 2 bases and the J gene lost 4 bases, with 14 bases spanning the gap. The CDR3 DNA reads as TGCGCCAGCAGCTTTGTCAAGGGTGAGGCAGATACGCAGTATTTT. Translation: CASSFVKGEADTQYF.

To note about this clonotype: This may stem from a read error, because a much larger clone lies one nucleotide away. CDR3 nucleotides: TGTGCCAGCAGCCCCGGGACAGGGGCCGAGACCCAGTACTTC. Translation gives CASSPGTGAETQYF. The rearrangement joins TRBV7-3 to TRBJ2-5; 10 bases match TRBD1. The length of the CDR3 is 14 residues. CDR1 SGHTA and CDR2 FQGTGA come from the germline V gene. Trimming removed 5 bases from V and 5 bases from J; junction bases left unmatched: 5. The full variable domain, completed using reference TRBV7-3 and TRBJ2-5, is GAGVSQTPSNKVTEKGKYVELRCDPISGHTALYWYRQSLGQGPEFLIYFQGTGAADDSGLPNDRFFAVRPEGSVSTLKIQRTERGDSAVYLCASSPGTGAETQYFGPGTRLLVL.

The gene calls are TRBV5-1 and TRBJ2-7, with D perhaps TRBD1 (6 bases). Germline assignment: CDR1 SGHRS and CDR2 YFSETQ. The CDR3 spans 15 residues. V was pared by 4 bases and J by 6 bases, with 20 bases between. CDR3 DNA sequence: TGCGCCAGCAGCCAGATACGGGACACTTTTTCCGAGCAGTACTTC. It yields the protein CASSQIRDTFSEQYF.

DNA for the CDR3: TGTGCCAGCTCCGAGGCGGGCAGCCAAGAGACCCAGTACTTC. As protein: CASSEAGSQETQYF. The chain couples TRBV12-3 or TRBV12-4 to TRBJ2-5; the D gene is possibly TRBD2 (5 bases). Trimming cost V 8 bases and J 1 base, with 14 bases left between them. The CDR3 is made up of 14 amino acids.

The V call is TRBV7-8, the J call TRBJ2-1; no clear D. The V end was cut by 5 bases, the J end by 4 bases, with 15 bases between. CDR1 is SGHVS and CDR2 is FQNEAQ in the germline V gene. The CDR3 spans 15 residues. The CDR3 region is CASSARAMGYNEQFF. The DNA for the CDR3 is TGTGCCAGCAGCGCAAGGGCAATGGGATACAATGAGCAGTTCTTC.

There are a few counts of this clonotype. This rearrangement joins TRBV12-3 or TRBV12-4 to TRBJ2-4, with 9 positions matching TRBD1. V was pared by 5 bases and J by 4 bases, with 3 bases of the junction left unmatched. The CDR3 totals 14 residues. Here the CDR3 DNA reads TGTGCCAGCAGTACGGACAGGGGTAAAAACATTCAGTACTTC. It specifies CASSTDRGKNIQYF.

V usage is TRBV10-3 and J usage is TRBJ2-1, with a possible D match to TRBD2 (6 bases). The end of the DNA fits TRBJ2-4 better, so the J call may be wrong. The CDR3 is 15 residues long. Germline V gives CDR1 ENHRY, CDR2 SYGVKD. Here the CDR3 reads CAISGSSGSHNDQYF. The CDR3, as DNA: TGTGCCATCAGTGGTTCCAGCGGGTCCCACAATGATCAGTACTTC.

CDR3 nucleotide sequence: TGTGCCAGCACCCCGGACAGGGATAATTCACCCCTCCACTTT. Residues: CASTPDRDNSPLHF. The rearrangement links TRBV12-3 or TRBV12-4 to TRBJ1-6; 8 bases fit TRBD1. The CDR3 length is 14 residues. V lost 7 bases and J lost 5; bases outside the gene matches: 4.

The sample holds a few counts of this clonotype. CDR3 sequence (DNA): TGTGCCAGTGGGGGAGGAACCAACCCAGATACGCAGTATTTT. Translating it yields CASGGGTNPDTQYF. The gene calls are TRBV10-3 and TRBJ2-3, with D possibly TRBD2 on 6 matching bases. The ends were cut back, 10 bases at V and 4 bases at J, with 18 bases in the middle. Germline V gives CDR1 ENHRY, CDR2 SYGVKD. The length of the CDR3 is 14 residues.

The J gene is TRBJ2-7, the V gene TRBV4-2, with TRBD2 matching over 8 bases. This CDR3 is built from 15 residues. The V segment lost 2 bases and the J segment 7 bases; nucleotides outside the gene matches: 10. Germline V gives CDR1 LGHNA, CDR2 YNFKEQ. The CDR3 bases are TGTGCCAGCAGCCAAACTAGCGGATTTTACAATGAGCAGTACTTC. Its protein is CASSQTSGFYNEQYF.

V and J are TRBV9 and TRBJ2-7; D unresolved. The V and J ends lost 3 bases and 2 bases respectively, with 9 bases between them. The CDR3 consists of 13 residues. The V gene's germline CDR1 is SGDLS and CDR2 YYNGEE. DNA of the CDR3: TGTGCCAGCAGCGGAAGGAAAACCTACGAGCAGTACTTC. Protein product: CASSGRKTYEQYF.

V usage is TRBV25-1 and J usage is TRBJ2-5; D remains unclear. Trimming took off 3 bases at V and 3 bases at J, with 8 bases between the two ends. The CDR3 is 13 residues long. Germline V gene lookup returns CDR1 MGHDK and CDR2 SYGVNS. The CDR3 DNA follows: TGTGCCAGCAGTGACACAGTAAAAGAGACCCAGTACTTC. Translation: CASSDTVKETQYF.

This chain joins TRBV27 and TRBJ2-5, with TRBD2 identical over 10 bases. This CDR3 has 16 residues. Trimming cost V 5 bases and J 2 bases; bases outside gene matches: 8. Germline CDR1 reads MNHEY; CDR2 reads SMNVEV (reference sequence). CDR3 region: CASSQTSGTFQETQYF. The CDR3 nucleotides read TGTGCCAGCAGTCAAACTAGCGGGACTTTTCAAGAGACCCAGTACTTC.

V gene TRBV7-9 combines with J gene TRBJ1-4, with a tentative D call TRBD1 (6 bases). Germline values: CDR1 SEHNR, CDR2 FQNEAQ (reference sequence). The CDR3 has 14 residues. The ends were cut back, 3 bases at V and 6 bases at J, with 11 bases in the middle. CDR3 DNA: TGTGCCAGCAGCTTTAGCAGGGGAGATGAAAAACTGTTTTTT. Translating it yields CASSFSRGDEKLFF.

This clonotype was counted between two and nine times. This may stem from a read error, because a much larger clone lies one nucleotide away. This CDR3 reads CPSSFRGSGSFDEQYF. In DNA form, the CDR3 reads TGTCCCAGCAGCTTCCGAGGGAGCGGGAGTTTCGACGAGCAGTACTTC. This sequence joins TRBV11-1 and TRBJ2-7; 8 bases align to TRBD2. The CDR3 spans 16 residues. From germline, CDR1 is SGHAT and CDR2 FQDESV (reference sequence).

The rearrangement joins TRBV11-1 to TRBJ2-2; the D gene is possibly TRBD1 (6 bases). The V and J ends lost 1 base and 3 bases respectively, with 15 bases between them. Germline CDR1 SGHAT, CDR2 FQDESV (reference sequence). This CDR3 is 17 amino acids long. The CDR3 spells CASSLEGAGVDTGELFF. The CDR3 DNA follows: TGTGCCAGCAGCTTAGAAGGTGCAGGGGTTGACACCGGGGAGCTGTTTTTT.

This chain connects TRBV29-1 to TRBJ2-4; D unresolved. The CDR3 covers 10 residues. Germline assignment: CDR1 SQVTM and CDR2 ANQGSEA. Trimming shortened V by 4 bases and J by 13 bases, and 11 bases separated the two germline ends. The CDR3 loop reads CSVGVEEQYF. As DNA, the CDR3 is TGCAGCGTTGGGGTTGAGGAGCAGTACTTC.

This clonotype was picked up a small number of times. CDR3 residues: CASSLEWTSAEQYF. DNA of the CDR3: TGTGCCAGCAGCTTAGAATGGACCTCCGCCGAGCAGTACTTC. The chain combines TRBV9 with TRBJ2-7; D remains unclear. This CDR3 is 14 amino acids long. Germline lookup yields CDR1 SGDLS and CDR2 YYNGEE. V was cut by 4 bases and J by 6 bases, with 17 bases left in between. Drawing the rest from reference TRBV9 and TRBJ2-7, the complete variable domain is DSGVTQTPKHLITATGQRVTLRCSPRSGDLSVYWYQQSLDQGLQFLIQYYNGEERAKGNILERFSAQQFPDLHSELNLSSLELGDSALYFCASSLEWTSAEQYFGPGTRLTVT.

The chain employs TRBV6-5 and TRBJ2-5; D is undetermined. The CDR3 has 14 amino acids. Trimming removed 5 bases from V and 7 bases from J, with 17 bases in between. CDR1 is MNHEY, CDR2 SVGAGI, per germline. CDR3: CASSDQSPVGTQYF. The CDR3 region has the DNA TGTGCCAGCAGTGACCAGAGCCCCGTTGGGACCCAGTACTTC.